These 17 T cell receptor beta chains came from one sample sequenced in a study of blood T cell repertoires in COVID-19. TCRdb keeps only in-frame clones here, not all; method: immunoSEQ multiplex PCR. The profile shows 220,000 or so clones, 84% of them singletons. What was sequenced was PBMCs or T cells enriched from blood (not recorded which). These receptors came from a woman in her forties who had recovered from COVID-19.

This chain joins TRBV28 and TRBJ2-7, with a weak D call TRBD2 (6 bases). Per germline, CDR1 MDHEN and CDR2 SYDVKM. This CDR3 comprises 18 residues. Trimming took off 4 bases at V and 5 bases at J, with 27 bases between the two ends. The CDR3 sequence: CASSSPSRRSGRGHEQYF. The CDR3 coding sequence is TGTGCCAGCAGTTCCCCTTCGAGGAGGTCCGGGAGAGGACACGAGCAGTACTTC.

This chain joins TRBV4-3 and TRBJ2-2, with D maybe TRBD2 (5 bases). Looked up from germline, CDR1 is LGHNA and CDR2 is YSLEER. The V gene lost 0 bases and the J gene lost 2 bases, with 13 bases spanning the gap. The CDR3 consists of 17 residues. The CDR3 here is CASSQDGETTNTGELFF. The CDR3 region has the DNA TGCGCCAGCAGCCAAGACGGGGAAACCACTAACACCGGGGAGCTGTTTTTT.

The rearrangement links TRBV7-8 to TRBJ2-7, with D maybe TRBD1 (6 bases). Trimming stripped 5 bases from V and 4 bases from J, with 12 bases between. Germline V lookup: CDR1 SGHVS, CDR2 FQNEAQ. The length of the CDR3 is 13 residues. The CDR3 nucleotides are TGTGCCAGCAGCATAAGCAGGGGATACGAGCAGTACGTC. It specifies CASSISRGYEQYV.

V and J are TRBV5-5 and TRBJ1-4, with D tentatively TRBD1 (6 bases). Per the germline V gene, CDR1 is SGHKS and CDR2 is YYEKEE (reference sequence). The CDR3 sequence is 18 residues long. V was clipped by 1 base and J by 0 bases, with 16 bases between them. CDR3 coding DNA: TGTGCCAGCAGCTTGTTAGGGGGACCCCTTCCAACTAATGAAAAACTGTTTTTT. It encodes CASSLLGGPLPTNEKLFF. Together with reference TRBV5-5 and TRBJ1-4, the CDR3 gives the full variable domain: DAGVTQSPTHLIKTRGQQVTLRCSPISGHKSVSWYQQVLGQGPQFIFQYYEKEERGRGNFPDRFSARQFPNYSSELNVNALLLGDSALYLCASSLLGGPLPTNEKLFFGSGTQLSVL.

This clone was seen only once. The V call is TRBV19, the J call TRBJ1-6, with unresolved D. Trimming left V 10 bases short and J 5 bases short, with 9 bases between. The germline V gene encodes CDR1 LNHDA and CDR2 SQIVND (reference sequence). The CDR3 runs to 12 residues. This CDR3 is CATRLDNSPLHF. The CDR3 DNA reads TGTGCCACTCGTCTAGATAATTCACCCCTCCACTTT.

V and J are TRBV25-1 and TRBJ1-3; 8 nucleotides agree with TRBD1. CDR1 is MGHDK, CDR2 SYGVNS, per germline. CDR3 size: 15 residues. V shed 5 bases, J shed 2 bases, and the junction held 5 bases outside the gene matches. CDR3: CASSTGGSTGNTIYF. CDR3 coding DNA: TGTGCCAGCAGTACAGGGGGGAGTACTGGAAACACCATATATTTT.

The chain uses TRBV13 and TRBJ2-1; 14 nucleotides agree with TRBD2. Germline CDR1 and CDR2: PRHDT and FYEKMQ (reference sequence). The CDR3 has 15 amino acids. The V segment lost 4 bases and the J segment 8 bases; nucleotides outside the gene matches: 4. As DNA, the CDR3 is TGTGCCAGCAGCTCCGGGACTAGCGGGAGCGATGAGCAGTTCTTC. Amino acids: CASSSGTSGSDEQFF.

The DNA of the CDR3 is TGTGCCAGTATTGGACAGGGGTATTCTAACTATGGCTACACCTTC. This gives the protein CASIGQGYSNYGYTF. The V call is TRBV19, the J call TRBJ1-2; 9 nucleotides match TRBD1. Germline trimming cut 7 bases from V and 0 bases from J; bases unmatched to any gene: 6. The CDR3 spans 15 residues. The germline gives CDR1 LNHDA, CDR2 SQIVND (reference sequence).

The genes are TRBV6-2 or TRBV6-3 and TRBJ1-1; D not certain. The CDR3 consists of 11 residues. Trimming took off 6 bases at V and 7 bases at J, with 9 bases between the two ends. Germline values: CDR1 MNHEY, CDR2 SVGEGT. CDR3 amino acids: CASSRGGEAFF. The CDR3 DNA reads as TGTGCCAGCAGCCGCGGCGGTGAAGCTTTCTTT.

V usage is TRBV6-2 or TRBV6-3 and J usage is TRBJ1-5, with 9 bases that match TRBD1. Germline loops: CDR1 MNHEY, CDR2 SVGEGT. V gave up 2 bases and J gave up 5 bases; unmatched junction bases: 7. The CDR3 sequence is 16 residues long. In DNA form, the CDR3 reads TGTGCCAGCAGTTACCGGGGACAGGGTCAGTATCAGCCCCAGCATTTT. This codes for CASSYRGQGQYQPQHF.

The rearrangement joins TRBV27 to TRBJ1-4, with TRBD1 identical over 7 bases. This CDR3 spans 14 amino acids. The junction had 8 bases not matched to a gene; V was cut back by 6 bases and J by 7 bases. CDR1 MNHEY and CDR2 SMNVEV come from the germline V gene (reference sequence). The CDR3: CASRKTGTGEKLFF. The CDR3 DNA reads TGTGCCAGCAGAAAGACAGGGACCGGTGAAAAACTGTTTTTT.

The gene calls are TRBV7-9 and TRBJ2-1, with 8 bases lining up with TRBD1. CDR1 is SEHNR, CDR2 FQNEAQ, per germline (reference sequence). V was clipped by 4 bases and J by 6 bases; unmatched bases: 8. CDR3 size: 15 residues. CDR3 amino acids: CASSSTRTGTNEQFF. CDR3 coding DNA: TGTGCCAGCAGCTCGACTAGGACAGGGACCAATGAGCAGTTCTTC.

The rearrangement joins TRBV3-1 (or the pseudogene TRBV3-2) to TRBJ1-2; TRBD1 matches at 7 bases. CDR3 length: 15 residues. V dropped 0 bases and J dropped 7; count of bases not matched to a gene: 8. Per germline, CDR1 LGHDT and CDR2 YNNKEL (reference sequence). CDR3 DNA: TGTGCCAGCAGCCAAGATCCGGGAGGGGGCGCTGGCTACACCTTC. Protein: CASSQDPGGGAGYTF.

The chain carries TRBV28 and TRBJ2-2; 7 nucleotides align to TRBD2. There are 12 residues in the CDR3. The germline gives CDR1 MDHEN, CDR2 SYDVKM. The CDR3 DNA reads TGTTCTGCTAGCGGTTACACCGGGGAGCTGTTTTTT. The encoded protein is CSASGYTGELFF.

Turning to this clone: The germline gene is not matched at one end of the junction; a read error may be the cause. The V gene is TRBV11-2, the J gene TRBJ2-7, with a possible D match to TRBD1 (6 bases). Germline CDR1 reads SGHAT; CDR2 reads FQNNGV. This CDR3 region has 15 residues. The CDR3 DNA sequence: TGTGCCAGCAGATTAGTGAGGGGGAGCTCCTACGAGCAGTACTTC. As protein: CASRLVRGSSYEQYF.

The V call is TRBV9, the J call TRBJ2-1; TRBD2 matches at 8 bases. Per germline, CDR1 SGDLS and CDR2 YYNGEE. Germline trimming cut 6 bases from V and 5 bases from J; bases unmatched to any gene: 4. The CDR3 runs to 13 residues. The DNA of the CDR3 is TGTGCCAGCAACCCGGGAGGGGACAATGAGCAGTTCTTC. Its translation is CASNPGGDNEQFF. The entire variable domain, with the rest obtained from reference TRBV9 and TRBJ2-1, is as follows: DSGVTQTPKHLITATGQRVTLRCSPRSGDLSVYWYQQSLDQGLQFLIQYYNGEERAKGNILERFSAQQFPDLHSELNLSSLELGDSALYFCASNPGGDNEQFFGPGTRLTVL.

The chain employs TRBV19 and TRBJ1-5, with 9 bases aligning to TRBD1. The V and J ends lost 3 bases and 1 base, in that order; junction bases with no gene match: 13. The CDR3 contains 19 residues. Germline V lookup: CDR1 LNHDA, CDR2 SQIVND (reference sequence). The CDR3 here is CASSISRDRALLSNQPQHF. DNA of the CDR3: TGTGCCAGTAGTATCTCCCGGGACAGGGCCTTGTTGAGCAATCAGCCCCAGCATTTT.